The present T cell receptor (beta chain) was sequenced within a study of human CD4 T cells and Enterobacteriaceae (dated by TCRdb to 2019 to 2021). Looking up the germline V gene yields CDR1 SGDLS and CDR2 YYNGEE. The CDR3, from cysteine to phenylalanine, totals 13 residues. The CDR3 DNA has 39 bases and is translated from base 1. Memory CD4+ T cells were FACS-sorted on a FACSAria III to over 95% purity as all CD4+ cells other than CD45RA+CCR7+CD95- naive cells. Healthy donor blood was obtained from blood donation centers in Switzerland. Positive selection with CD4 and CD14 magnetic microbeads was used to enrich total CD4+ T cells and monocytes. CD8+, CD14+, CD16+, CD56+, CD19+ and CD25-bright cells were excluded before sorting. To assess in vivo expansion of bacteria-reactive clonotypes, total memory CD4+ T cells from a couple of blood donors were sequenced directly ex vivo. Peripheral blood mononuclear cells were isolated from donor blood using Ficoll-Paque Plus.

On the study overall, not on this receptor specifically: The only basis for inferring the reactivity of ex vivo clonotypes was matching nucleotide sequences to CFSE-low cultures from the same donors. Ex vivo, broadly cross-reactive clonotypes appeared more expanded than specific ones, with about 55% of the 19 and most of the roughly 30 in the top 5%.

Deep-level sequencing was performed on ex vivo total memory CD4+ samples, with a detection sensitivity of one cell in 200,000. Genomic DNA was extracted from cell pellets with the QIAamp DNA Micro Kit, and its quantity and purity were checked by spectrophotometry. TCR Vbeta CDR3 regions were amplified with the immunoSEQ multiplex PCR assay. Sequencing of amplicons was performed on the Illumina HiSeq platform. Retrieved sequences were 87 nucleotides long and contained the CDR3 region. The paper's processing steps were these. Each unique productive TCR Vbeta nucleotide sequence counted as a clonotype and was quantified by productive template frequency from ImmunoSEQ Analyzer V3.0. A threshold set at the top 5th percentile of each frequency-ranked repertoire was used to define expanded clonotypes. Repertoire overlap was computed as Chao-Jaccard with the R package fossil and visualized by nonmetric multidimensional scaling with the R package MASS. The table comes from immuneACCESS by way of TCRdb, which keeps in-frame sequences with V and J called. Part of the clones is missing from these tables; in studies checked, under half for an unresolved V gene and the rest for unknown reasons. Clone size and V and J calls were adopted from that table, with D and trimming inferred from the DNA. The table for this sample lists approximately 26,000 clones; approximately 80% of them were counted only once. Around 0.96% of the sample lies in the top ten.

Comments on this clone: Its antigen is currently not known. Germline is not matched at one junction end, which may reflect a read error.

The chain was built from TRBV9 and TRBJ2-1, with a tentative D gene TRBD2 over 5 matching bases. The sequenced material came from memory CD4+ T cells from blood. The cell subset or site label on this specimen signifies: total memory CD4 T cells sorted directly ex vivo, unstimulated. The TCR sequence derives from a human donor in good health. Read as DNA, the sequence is TGTGCCAGCAGCGTAGCTCGGGAAGGCTGGCGTGTCTTC. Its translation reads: CASSVAREGWRVF.